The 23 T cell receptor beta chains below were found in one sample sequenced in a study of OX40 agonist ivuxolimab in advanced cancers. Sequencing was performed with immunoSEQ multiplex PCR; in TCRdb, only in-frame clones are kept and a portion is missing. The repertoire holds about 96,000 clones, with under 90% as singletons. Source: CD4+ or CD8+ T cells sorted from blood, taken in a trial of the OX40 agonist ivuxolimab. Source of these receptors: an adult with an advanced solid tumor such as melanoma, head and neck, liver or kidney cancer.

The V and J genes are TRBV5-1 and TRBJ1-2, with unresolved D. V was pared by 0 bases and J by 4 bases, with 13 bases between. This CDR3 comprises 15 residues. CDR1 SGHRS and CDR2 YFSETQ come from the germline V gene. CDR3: CASSLAGYGTYGYTF. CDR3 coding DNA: TGCGCCAGCAGCTTGGCCGGTTACGGCACCTATGGCTACACCTTC.

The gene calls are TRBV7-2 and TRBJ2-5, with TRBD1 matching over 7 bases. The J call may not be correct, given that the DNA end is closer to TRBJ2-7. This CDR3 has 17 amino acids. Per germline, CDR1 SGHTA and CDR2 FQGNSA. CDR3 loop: CASSSFPRGQSPYEQYF. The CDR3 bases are TGTGCCAGCAGCTCTTTTCCACGGGGACAGTCGCCCTACGAGCAGTACTTC.

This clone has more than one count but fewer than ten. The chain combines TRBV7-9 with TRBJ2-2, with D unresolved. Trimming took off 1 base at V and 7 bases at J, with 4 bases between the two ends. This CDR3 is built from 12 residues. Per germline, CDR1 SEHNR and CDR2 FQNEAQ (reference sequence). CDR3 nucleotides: TGTGCCAGCAGCTTAGAGGGCGGGGAGCTGTTTTTT. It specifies CASSLEGGELFF.

This chain's CDR3 is CASSSGLMDNEQFF. The CDR3 nucleotides read TGCGCCAGCAGCTCGGGACTAATGGACAATGAGCAGTTCTTC. The V call is TRBV5-1, the J call TRBJ2-1; 7 positions agree with TRBD2. Germline V gene sequence: CDR1 SGHRS, CDR2 YFSETQ. J gave up 5 bases and V 3 bases, and 5 bases lay outside the gene matches. This CDR3 is built from 14 residues.

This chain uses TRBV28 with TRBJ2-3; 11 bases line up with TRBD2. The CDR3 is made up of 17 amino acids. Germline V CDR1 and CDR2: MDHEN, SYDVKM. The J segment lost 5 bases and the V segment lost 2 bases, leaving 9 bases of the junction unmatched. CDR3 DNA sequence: TGTGCCAGCAGTTTAGTAGGTAGCGGGGGGGCATTAGATACGCAGTATTTT. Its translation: CASSLVGSGGALDTQYF.

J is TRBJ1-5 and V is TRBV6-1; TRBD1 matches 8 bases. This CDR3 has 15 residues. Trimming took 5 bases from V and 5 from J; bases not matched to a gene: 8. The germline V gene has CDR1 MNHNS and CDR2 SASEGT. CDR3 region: CASSLSGTGDQPQHF. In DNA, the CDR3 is TGTGCCAGCAGTTTATCGGGGACAGGAGATCAGCCCCAGCATTTT.

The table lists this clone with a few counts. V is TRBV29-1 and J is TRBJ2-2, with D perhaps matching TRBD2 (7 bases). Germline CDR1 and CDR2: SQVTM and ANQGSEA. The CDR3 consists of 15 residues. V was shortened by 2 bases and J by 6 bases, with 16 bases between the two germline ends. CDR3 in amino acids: CSVELGGRASGELFF. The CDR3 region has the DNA TGCAGCGTTGAACTAGGGGGGAGGGCCTCCGGGGAGCTGTTTTTT.

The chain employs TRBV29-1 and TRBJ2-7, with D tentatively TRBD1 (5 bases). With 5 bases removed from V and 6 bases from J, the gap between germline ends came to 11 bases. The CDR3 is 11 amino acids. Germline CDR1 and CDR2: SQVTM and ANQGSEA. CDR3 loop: CSVYQGFEQYF. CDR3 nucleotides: TGCAGCGTTTACCAGGGATTCGAGCAGTACTTC.

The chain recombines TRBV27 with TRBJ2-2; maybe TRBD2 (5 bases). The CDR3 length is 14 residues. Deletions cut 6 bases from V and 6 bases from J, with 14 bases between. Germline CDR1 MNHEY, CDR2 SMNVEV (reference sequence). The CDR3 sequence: CASRRNPGSGELFF. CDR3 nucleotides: TGTGCCAGCAGGCGTAATCCGGGGTCCGGGGAGCTGTTTTTT.

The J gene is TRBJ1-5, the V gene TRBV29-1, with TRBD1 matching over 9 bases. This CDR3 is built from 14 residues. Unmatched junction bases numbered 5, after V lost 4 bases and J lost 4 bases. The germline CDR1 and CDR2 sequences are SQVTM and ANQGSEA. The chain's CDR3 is CSVGGTGLNQPQHF. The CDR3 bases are TGCAGCGTTGGCGGGACAGGGTTGAATCAGCCCCAGCATTTT.

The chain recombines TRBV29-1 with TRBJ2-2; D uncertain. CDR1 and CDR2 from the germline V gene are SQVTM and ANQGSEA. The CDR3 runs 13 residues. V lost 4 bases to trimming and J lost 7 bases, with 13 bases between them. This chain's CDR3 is CSVVRDLDGELFF. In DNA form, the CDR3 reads TGCAGCGTTGTTCGCGACCTCGACGGGGAGCTGTTTTTT.

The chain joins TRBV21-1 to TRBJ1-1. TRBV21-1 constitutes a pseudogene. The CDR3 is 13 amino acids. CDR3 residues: CASSPGPLAEAFF. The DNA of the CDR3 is TGTGCCAGCAGCCCGGGCCCTTTAGCAGAAGCTTTCTTT.

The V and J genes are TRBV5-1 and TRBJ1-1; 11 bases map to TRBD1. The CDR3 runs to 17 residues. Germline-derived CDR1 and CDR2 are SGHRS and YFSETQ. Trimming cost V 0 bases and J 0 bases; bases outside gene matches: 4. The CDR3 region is CASSLGTGGSMNTEAFF. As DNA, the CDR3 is TGCGCCAGCAGCTTGGGGACAGGGGGCTCCATGAACACTGAAGCTTTCTTT.

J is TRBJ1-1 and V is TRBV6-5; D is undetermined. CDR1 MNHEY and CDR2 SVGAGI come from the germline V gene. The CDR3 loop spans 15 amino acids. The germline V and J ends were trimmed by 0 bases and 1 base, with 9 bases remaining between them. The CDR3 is CASSYSTGRNTEAFF. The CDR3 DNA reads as TGTGCCAGCAGTTACTCGACGGGCAGGAACACTGAAGCTTTCTTT.

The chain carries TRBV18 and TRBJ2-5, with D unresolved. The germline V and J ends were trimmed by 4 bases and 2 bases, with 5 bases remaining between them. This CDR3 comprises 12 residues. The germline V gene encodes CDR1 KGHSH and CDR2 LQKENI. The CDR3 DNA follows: TGTGCCAGCTCACGCTATCAAGAGACCCAGTACTTC. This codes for CASSRYQETQYF.

CDR3 sequence reads: CASRGLGTDTQYF. The CDR3 nucleotides read TGTGCCAGCAGGGGGCTAGGCACAGATACGCAGTATTTT. The chain employs TRBV27 and TRBJ2-3; TRBD1 might be the D (5 bases). Trimming took 6 bases from V and 1 from J, leaving 8 bases between them. Germline V lookup: CDR1 MNHEY, CDR2 SMNVEV (reference sequence). The length of the CDR3 is 13 residues.

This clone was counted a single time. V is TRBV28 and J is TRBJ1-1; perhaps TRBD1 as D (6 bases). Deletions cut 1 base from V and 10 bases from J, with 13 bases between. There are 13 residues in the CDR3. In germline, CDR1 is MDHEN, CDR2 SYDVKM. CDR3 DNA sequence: TGTGCCAGCAGTTTATTTCCAGGGGAAGGAGCTTTCTTT. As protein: CASSLFPGEGAFF.

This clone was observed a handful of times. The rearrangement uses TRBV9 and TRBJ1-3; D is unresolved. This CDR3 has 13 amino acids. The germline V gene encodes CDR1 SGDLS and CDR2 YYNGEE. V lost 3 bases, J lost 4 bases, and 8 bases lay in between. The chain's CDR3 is CASSEGEGNTIYF. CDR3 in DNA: TGTGCCAGCAGCGAGGGCGAGGGAAACACCATATATTTT.

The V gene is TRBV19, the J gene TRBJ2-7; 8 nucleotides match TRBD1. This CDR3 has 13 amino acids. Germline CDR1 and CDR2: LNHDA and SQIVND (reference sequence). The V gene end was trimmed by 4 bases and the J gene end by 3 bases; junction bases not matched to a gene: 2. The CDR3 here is CASSTTGGYEQYF. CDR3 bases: TGTGCCAGTAGTACTACAGGGGGCTACGAGCAGTACTTC.

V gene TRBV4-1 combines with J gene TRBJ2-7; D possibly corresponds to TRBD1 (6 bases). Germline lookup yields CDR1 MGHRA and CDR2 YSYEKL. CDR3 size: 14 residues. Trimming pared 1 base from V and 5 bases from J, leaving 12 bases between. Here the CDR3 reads CASSQGWTANEQYF. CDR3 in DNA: TGCGCCAGCAGCCAAGGATGGACAGCTAACGAGCAGTACTTC.

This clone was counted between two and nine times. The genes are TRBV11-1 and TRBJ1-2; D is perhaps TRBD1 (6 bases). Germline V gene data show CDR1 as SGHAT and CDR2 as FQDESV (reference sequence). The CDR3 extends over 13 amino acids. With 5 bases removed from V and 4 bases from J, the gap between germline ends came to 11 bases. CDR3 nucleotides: TGTGCCAGCAGCACAGGACAGTCCTATGGCTACACCTTC. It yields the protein CASSTGQSYGYTF.

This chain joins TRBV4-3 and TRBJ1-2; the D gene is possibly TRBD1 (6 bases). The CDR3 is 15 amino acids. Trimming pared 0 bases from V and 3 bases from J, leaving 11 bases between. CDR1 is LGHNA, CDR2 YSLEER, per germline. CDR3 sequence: CASSQEGGFDYGYTF. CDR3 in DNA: TGCGCCAGCAGCCAAGAAGGGGGGTTTGACTATGGCTACACCTTC.

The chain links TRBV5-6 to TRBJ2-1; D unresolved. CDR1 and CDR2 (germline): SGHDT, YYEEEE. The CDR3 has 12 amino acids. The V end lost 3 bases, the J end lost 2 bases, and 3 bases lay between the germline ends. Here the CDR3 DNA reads TGTGCCAGCAGCTATGCCTACAATGAGCAGTTCTTC. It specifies CASSYAYNEQFF.